This T cell receptor (beta chain) was captured by sequencing in a study of T cells in Graves' hyperthyroidism and ophthalmopathy. Notes on the study in general: Ophthalmopathy was identified by the model a median about 6.4 months ahead of onset.

Trimming pared 3 bases from V and 4 bases from J, leaving 19 bases between. This CDR3 is 15 amino acids long. From germline, CDR1 is SQVTM and CDR2 ANQGSEA. TCR beta CDR3 sequences were amplified from RNA transcripts. The HTBI primer set was used in a first-round RT-PCR of the TCR CDR3. Via MiXCR, TCRdb re-called the multiplex PCR reads, giving one row per CDR3 protein. The top ten clones hold about 4.9% of a sample with a few hundred thousand distinct CDR3 sequences, approximately 13% of them seen once. For the diagnoses, clinical symptoms, serum thyroxine and TRAb, thyroid ultrasound and orbital computed tomography were used. This clonotype was recorded a few times. Antigen specificity is unknown.

This receptor was identified in a woman between 18 and 29 years old with Graves' hyperthyroidism. The V gene is TRBV29-1, the J gene TRBJ2-7, with a possible D match to TRBD2 (7 bases). The material sequenced was blood. The chain's CDR3 is CSVDDSGEGLYEQYF. The CDR3 region has the DNA TGCAGCGTTGATGATTCAGGGGAGGGCCTATACGAGCAGTACTTC.